Described below is a single T cell receptor beta chain sequence and its context. Antigen: not known. Here immunoSEQ multiplex PCR was the method, and the copy in TCRdb shows in-frame clones only, minus some. Of 150,000 to 200,000 clones listed, roughly nine tenths are singletons. This entry comes from a study of cytomegalovirus exposure and HLA in healthy donors. General study findings and limits: According to reports, the classifier identified cytomegalovirus status with high specificity and sensitivity. Rarity characterized most TCR sequences, yet some public TCRs appeared in many donors. The tendency of first-cohort TCR clusters to co-occur in the 120 validation repertoires was identified by a subsequent analysis.

This sequence originates from a man between 18 and 29 years old in good health and CMV-seropositive. Sample: PBMCs.

Written as DNA, the CDR3 is TGTGCCAGCAGCTATCGGGAGGCCAGGGATACGCAGTATTTT. Its translation is CASSYREARDTQYF. The chain joins TRBV7-8 to TRBJ2-3, with TRBD2 matching over 7 bases. Germline V gene data show CDR1 as SGHVS and CDR2 as FQNEAQ. This CDR3 is 14 amino acids long. V lost 4 bases, J lost 6 bases, and 7 bases stayed unmatched. Supplemented by reference TRBV7-8 and TRBJ2-3, the full variable domain reads GAGVSQSPRYKVAKRGQDVALRCDPISGHVSLFWYQQALGQGPEFLTYFQNEAQLDKSGLPSDRFFAERPEGSVSTLKIQRTQQEDSAVYLCASSYREARDTQYFGPGTRLTVL.